Described below is a single TCR beta chain sequence and its context. CDR3 size: 15 residues. The germline gives CDR1 MNHEY, CDR2 SMNVEV (reference sequence). V shed 6 bases and J 2 bases; nucleotides not matched to a gene: 6. Adult donors, all healthy and HIV-negative, had no recent acute infections or vaccinations. All the donors were Caucasian adults who lived in Nashville, Tennessee. The data derive from a study of shared clonotypes between healthy human individuals. The wider study: With ages of 18 to 49, the donors were a couple of women and three men.

In the authors' methods: Filtering differed for immunoSEQ, which gave only junction sequences without quality scores. Sequencing was performed with immunoSEQ multiplex PCR; in TCRdb, only in-frame clones are kept and a portion is missing. V, J and clone size were drawn from that table, and D and trimming were deduced from the DNA. The sample contains about 480,000 clones, about 75% of which appear only once. The sequence derives from a woman between 40 and 55 years old in good health. Some clones in this sample may be carry-over from other donors' samples. J is TRBJ2-1 and V is TRBV27, with TRBD1 matching 8 bases. The sequenced sample was PBMCs. This chain's CDR3 is CASRHPGQAYNEQFF. DNA of the CDR3: TGTGCCAGCAGACATCCGGGACAGGCCTACAATGAGCAGTTCTTC.